This T cell receptor (beta chain) was identified during a study of T cell repertoires in cytomegalovirus infection. Each CDR3 protein gets one entry after TCRdb re-called the reads with MiXCR. The data hold approximately 300,000 distinct CDR3 sequences, with roughly 25% observed a single time. Comment on this clonotype: Its antigen is currently unknown.

The CDR3 is 13 amino acids. Germline loops: CDR1 SGHTA, CDR2 FQGNSA. Trimming took off 2 bases at V and 4 bases at J, with 6 bases between the two ends. Sequences were derived from cultured PBMCs, sampled from culture after CMV antigen stimulation. The chain is built from TRBV7-2 and TRBJ2-4; D gene unclear. The receptor was isolated from a human donor in good health (CMV status not recorded). Some clones in this sample may be carry-over from other donors' samples. This CDR3 reads CASSLTWKNIQYF. CDR3 DNA sequence: TGTGCCAGCAGCTTAACCTGGAAAAACATTCAGTACTTC.